This T cell receptor beta chain stems from a study of blood T cell repertoires in COVID-19. Germline V gene lookup returns CDR1 LNHDA and CDR2 SQIVND (reference sequence). The CDR3 is 15 residues long. Trimming left V 4 bases short and J 1 base short, with 14 bases between. Assay: immunoSEQ multiplex PCR; the TCRdb copy retains only in-frame clones and omits some. The data hold approximately 200,000 clones, with just under 90% observed a single time. Participants were placed into cohorts based on the clinical history they reported. J is TRBJ2-7 and V is TRBV19, with D possibly being TRBD1 (6 bases). This sequence originates from a man in his thirties or forties who had recovered from COVID-19. Input material: PBMCs or T cells enriched from blood (not recorded which). CDR3 sequence: CASSTTQGRSYEQYF. The CDR3 DNA reads TGTGCCAGTAGTACAACACAGGGAAGGTCCTACGAGCAGTACTTC. The variable domain in full, with the rest retrieved from reference TRBV19 and TRBJ2-7, is DGGITQSPKYLFRKEGQNVTLSCEQNLNHDAMYWYRQDPGQGLRLIYYSQIVNDFQKGDIAEGYSVSREKKESFPLTVTSAQKNPTAFYLCASSTTQGRSYEQYFGPGTRLTVT.